Sequencing of this TCR beta chain was carried out in a study of control samples from healthy donors and cancer patients (dated by TCRdb to between 2020 and 2021). As regards this clone: There is no known antigen for this receptor. Per-nucleotide qualities are absent, and no much larger clonotype sits a single base away.

The CDR3, from cysteine to phenylalanine, totals 12 residues. Only the CDR3 DNA stays, 36 bases, in frame from base 1. As encoded in the germline V gene, CDR1 is SGHRS while CDR2 is YFSETQ. Between the V and J ends, shortened by 3 bases and 4 bases respectively, the junction contains 4 bases. Libraries came from the immunoSEQ multiplex PCR assay. TCRdb holds this immuneACCESS table with in-frame rearrangements only. Some clones are missing; in checked studies, unresolved V genes explain under half, and the rest has no known cause. This sample gives about 96,000 clones in total; 93% of them show up just once. Roughly 8% of the sample is in the top ten clones.

The chain links TRBV5-1 with TRBJ2-2, with the D segment identity uncertain. The sequencing sample was made of blood. This sequence was found in a man younger than 35 in good health. The CDR3 region has the sequence CASSSLTGELFF. The DNA is as follows: TGCGCCAGCAGCTCACTCACCGGGGAGCTGTTTTTT.